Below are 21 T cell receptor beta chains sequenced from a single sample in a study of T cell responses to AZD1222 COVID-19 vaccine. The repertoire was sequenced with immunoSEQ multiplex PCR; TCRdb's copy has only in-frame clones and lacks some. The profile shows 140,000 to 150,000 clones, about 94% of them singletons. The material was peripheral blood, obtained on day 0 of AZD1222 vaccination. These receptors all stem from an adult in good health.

CDR3 DNA: TGCGCCAGCTCCCCGGCGGGAGGGCCCCACGAGCAGTACTTC. Translated, it gives CASSPAGGPHEQYF. This sequence joins TRBV5-1 and TRBJ2-7, with TRBD2 matching over 9 bases. Germline CDR1 is SGHRS and CDR2 is YFSETQ. Germline trimming cut 7 bases from V and 5 bases from J; bases unmatched to any gene: 10. This CDR3 is built from 14 residues.

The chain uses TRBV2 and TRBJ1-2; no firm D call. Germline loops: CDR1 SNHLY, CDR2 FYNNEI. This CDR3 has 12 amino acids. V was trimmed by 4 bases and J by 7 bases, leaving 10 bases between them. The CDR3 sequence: CASSGRVFGYTF. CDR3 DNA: TGTGCCAGCAGTGGTCGGGTCTTTGGCTACACCTTC.

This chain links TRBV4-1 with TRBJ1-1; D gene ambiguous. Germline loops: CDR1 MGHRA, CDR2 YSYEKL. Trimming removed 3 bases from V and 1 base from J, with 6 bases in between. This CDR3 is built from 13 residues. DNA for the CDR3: TGCGCCAGCAGCCAGGTGAGGAACACTGAAGCTTTCTTT. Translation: CASSQVRNTEAFF.

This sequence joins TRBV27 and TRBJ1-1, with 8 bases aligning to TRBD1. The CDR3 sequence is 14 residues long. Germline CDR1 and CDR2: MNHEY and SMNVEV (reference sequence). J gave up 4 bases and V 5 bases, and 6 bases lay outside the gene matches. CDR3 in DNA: TGTGCCAGCAGTCCATTCGACAGGGGCACTGAAGCTTTCTTT. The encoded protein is CASSPFDRGTEAFF.

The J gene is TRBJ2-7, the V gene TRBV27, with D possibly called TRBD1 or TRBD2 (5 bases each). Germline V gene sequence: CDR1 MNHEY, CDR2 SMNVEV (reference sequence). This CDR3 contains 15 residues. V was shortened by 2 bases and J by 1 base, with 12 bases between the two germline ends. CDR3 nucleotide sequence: TGTGCCAGCAGTTTAGAGGGGTTTGGGTCCTACGAGCAGTACTTC. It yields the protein CASSLEGFGSYEQYF.

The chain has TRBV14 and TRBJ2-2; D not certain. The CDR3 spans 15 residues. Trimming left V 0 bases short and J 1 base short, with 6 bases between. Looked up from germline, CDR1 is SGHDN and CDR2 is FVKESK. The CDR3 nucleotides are TGTGCCAGCAGCCAAGAAGGTTTGAACACCGGGGAGCTGTTTTTT. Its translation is CASSQEGLNTGELFF.

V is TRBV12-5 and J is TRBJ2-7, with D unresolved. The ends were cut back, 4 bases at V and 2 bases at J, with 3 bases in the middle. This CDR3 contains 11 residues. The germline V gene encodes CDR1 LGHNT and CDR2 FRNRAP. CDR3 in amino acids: CASGSPYEQYF. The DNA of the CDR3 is TGTGCTAGTGGTTCACCCTACGAGCAGTACTTC.

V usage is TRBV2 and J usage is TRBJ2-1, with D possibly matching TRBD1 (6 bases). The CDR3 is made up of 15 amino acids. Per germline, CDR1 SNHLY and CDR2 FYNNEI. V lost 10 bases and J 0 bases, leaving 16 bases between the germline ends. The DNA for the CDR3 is TGTGCCACCACTCGAGGGACAAGCTCCTACAATGAGCAGTTCTTC. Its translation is CATTRGTSSYNEQFF.

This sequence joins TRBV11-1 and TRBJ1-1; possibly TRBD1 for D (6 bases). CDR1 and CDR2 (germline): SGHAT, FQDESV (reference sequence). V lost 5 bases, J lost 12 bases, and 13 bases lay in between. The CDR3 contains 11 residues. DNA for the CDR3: TGTGCCAGCAGCCAGACAGGAGGCACTTTCTTT. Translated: CASSQTGGTFF.

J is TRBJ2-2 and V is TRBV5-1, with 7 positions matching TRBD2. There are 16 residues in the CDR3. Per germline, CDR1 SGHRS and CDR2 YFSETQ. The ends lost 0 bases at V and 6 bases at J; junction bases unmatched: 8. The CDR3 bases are TGCGCCAGCAGCTTGGAGGGCGGGAGAGCGGCCGGGGAGCTGTTTTTT. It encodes CASSLEGGRAAGELFF. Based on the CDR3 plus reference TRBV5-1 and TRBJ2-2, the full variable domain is KAGVTQTPRYLIKTRGQQVTLSCSPISGHRSVSWYQQTPGQGLQFLFEYFSETQRNKGNFPGRFSGRQFSNSRSEMNVSTLELGDSALYLCASSLEGGRAAGELFFGEGSRLTVL.

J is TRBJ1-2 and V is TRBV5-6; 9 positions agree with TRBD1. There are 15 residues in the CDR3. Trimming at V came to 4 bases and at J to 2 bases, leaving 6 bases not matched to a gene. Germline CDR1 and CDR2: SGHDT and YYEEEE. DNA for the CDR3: TGTGCCAGCAGCCTGGACAGGGGAGAAAACTATGGCTACACCTTC. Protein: CASSLDRGENYGYTF.

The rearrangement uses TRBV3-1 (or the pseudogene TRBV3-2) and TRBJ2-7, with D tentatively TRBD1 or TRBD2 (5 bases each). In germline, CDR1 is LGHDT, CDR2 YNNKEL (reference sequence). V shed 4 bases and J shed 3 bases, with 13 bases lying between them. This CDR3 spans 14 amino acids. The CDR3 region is CASSPWDDNYEQYF. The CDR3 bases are TGTGCCAGCAGCCCCTGGGACGACAACTACGAGCAGTACTTC.

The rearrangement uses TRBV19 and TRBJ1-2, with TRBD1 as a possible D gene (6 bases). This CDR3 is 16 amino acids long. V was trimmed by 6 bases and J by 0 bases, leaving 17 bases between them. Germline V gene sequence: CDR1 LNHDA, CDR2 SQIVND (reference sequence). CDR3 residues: CASSSGQKQANYGYTF. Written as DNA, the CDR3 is TGTGCCAGTAGCAGTGGACAGAAGCAAGCTAACTATGGCTACACCTTC.

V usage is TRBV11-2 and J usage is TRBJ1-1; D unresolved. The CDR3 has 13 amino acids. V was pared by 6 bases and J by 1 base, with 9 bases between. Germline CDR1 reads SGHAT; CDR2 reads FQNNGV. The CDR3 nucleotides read TGTGCCAGCAGGCAGTCGCAGAACACTGAAGCTTTCTTT. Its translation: CASRQSQNTEAFF.

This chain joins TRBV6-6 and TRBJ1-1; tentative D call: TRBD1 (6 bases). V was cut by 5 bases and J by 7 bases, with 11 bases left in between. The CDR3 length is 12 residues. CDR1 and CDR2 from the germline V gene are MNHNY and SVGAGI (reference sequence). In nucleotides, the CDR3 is TGTGCCAGCAGTCTACAGGGAATTGAAGCTTTCTTT. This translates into CASSLQGIEAFF.

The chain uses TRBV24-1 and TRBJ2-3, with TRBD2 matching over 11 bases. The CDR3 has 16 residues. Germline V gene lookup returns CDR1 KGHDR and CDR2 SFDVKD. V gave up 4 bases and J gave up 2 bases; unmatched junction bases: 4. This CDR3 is CATSDPGLADTDTQYF. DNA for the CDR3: TGTGCCACCAGTGACCCGGGACTAGCGGACACAGATACGCAGTATTTT.

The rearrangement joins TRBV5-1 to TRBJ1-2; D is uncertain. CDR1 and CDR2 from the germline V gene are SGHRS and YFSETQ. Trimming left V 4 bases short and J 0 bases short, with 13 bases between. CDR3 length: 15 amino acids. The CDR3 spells CASSPYTEANYGYTF. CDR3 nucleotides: TGCGCCAGCAGCCCCTACACCGAAGCTAACTATGGCTACACCTTC.

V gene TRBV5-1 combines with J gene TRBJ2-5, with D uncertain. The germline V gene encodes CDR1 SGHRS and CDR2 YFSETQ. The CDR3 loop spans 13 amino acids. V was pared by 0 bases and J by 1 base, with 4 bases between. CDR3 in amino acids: CASSLVLQETQYF. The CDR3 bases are TGCGCCAGCAGCTTGGTCCTCCAAGAGACCCAGTACTTC.

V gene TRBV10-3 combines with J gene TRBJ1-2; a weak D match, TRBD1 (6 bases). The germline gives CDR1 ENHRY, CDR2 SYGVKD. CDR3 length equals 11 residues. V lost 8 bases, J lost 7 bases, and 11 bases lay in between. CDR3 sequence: CAIPGGGGYTF. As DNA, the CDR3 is TGTGCCATCCCCGGAGGGGGTGGCTACACCTTC.

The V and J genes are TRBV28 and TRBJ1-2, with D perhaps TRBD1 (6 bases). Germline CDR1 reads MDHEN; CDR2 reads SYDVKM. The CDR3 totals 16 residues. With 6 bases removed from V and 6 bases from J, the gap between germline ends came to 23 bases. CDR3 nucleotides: TGTGCCAGCAGGCCTAATTCGCCGGGACACAACAATGGCTACACCTTC. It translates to CASRPNSPGHNNGYTF.

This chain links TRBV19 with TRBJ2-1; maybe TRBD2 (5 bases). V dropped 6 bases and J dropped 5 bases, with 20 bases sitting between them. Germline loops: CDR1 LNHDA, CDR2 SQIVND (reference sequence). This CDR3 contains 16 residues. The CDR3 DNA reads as TGTGCCAGTAGCTTACTAGGAGGCGCTAAAAACAATGAGCAGTTCTTC. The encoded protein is CASSLLGGAKNNEQFF.